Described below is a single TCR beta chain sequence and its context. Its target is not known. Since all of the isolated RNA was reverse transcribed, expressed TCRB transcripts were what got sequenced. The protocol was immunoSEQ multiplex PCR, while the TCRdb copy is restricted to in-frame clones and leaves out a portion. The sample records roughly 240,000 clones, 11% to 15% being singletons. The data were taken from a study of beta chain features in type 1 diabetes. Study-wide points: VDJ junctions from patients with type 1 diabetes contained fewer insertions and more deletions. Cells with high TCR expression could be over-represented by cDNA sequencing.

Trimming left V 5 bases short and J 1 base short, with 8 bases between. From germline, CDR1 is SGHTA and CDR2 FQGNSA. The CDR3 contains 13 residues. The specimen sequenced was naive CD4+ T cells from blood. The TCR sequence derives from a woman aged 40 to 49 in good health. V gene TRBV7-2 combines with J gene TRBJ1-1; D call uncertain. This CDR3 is CASSPHKNTEAFF. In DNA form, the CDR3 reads TGTGCCAGCAGCCCCCACAAGAACACTGAAGCTTTCTTT.